Listed below are T cell receptor beta chains from one sample, sequenced in a study of cytomegalovirus exposure and HLA in healthy donors. Assay used: immunoSEQ multiplex PCR; TCRdb lists only in-frame clones, some missing. Here the sample spans fewer than 20,000 clones, roughly 75% being singletons. Material: PBMCs. The receptors here all came from a man between 18 and 35 years old in good health and CMV-seronegative. CDR3s include the opening cysteine and the closing phenylalanine or tryptophan. Fields, in order: V gene, J gene, CDR3 protein.

TRBV7-9	TRBJ2-7	CASSQGQYYEQYF
TRBV28	TRBJ1-2	CASSSQGRYGYTF
TRBV5-6	TRBJ1-4	CASSFLVQGGHEKLFF
TRBV7-2	TRBJ2-3	CASSISGGGTDTQYF
TRBV5-1	TRBJ2-7	CASSVASGSSYEQYF
TRBV28	TRBJ2-7	CASSPTTSGLSEQYF
TRBV10-3	TRBJ2-7	CAISDNRRTEQYF
TRBV6-1	TRBJ1-5	CASSEATGPQPQHF
TRBV5-4	TRBJ2-1	CASSSWTSGRSSYNEQFF
TRBV5-6	TRBJ2-7	CASSLTQAEQYF
TRBV25-1	TRBJ2-5	CASSEWEWETQYF
TRBV6-6	TRBJ1-2	CASSPDKNYGYTF
TRBV29-1	TRBJ2-7	CSVEAPGEQYF
TRBV11-1	TRBJ2-3	CASSFSGMATDTQYF
TRBV29-1	TRBJ1-2	CSVVPPGGFGYTF
TRBV18	TRBJ1-5	CASSPTQGFQPQHF
TRBV29-1	TRBJ1-1	CSVDRGAFF
TRBV30	TRBJ1-2	CAWSQRGQGYTF
TRBV6-5	TRBJ1-4	CASTLRWQINEKLFF
TRBV6-5	TRBJ1-2	CASKRQASYGYTF
TRBV5-1	TRBJ1-3	CASSTGQANTIYF
TRBV5-1	TRBJ2-5	CASSLSSGQETQYF
TRBV30	TRBJ2-7	CAWSTGGYEQYF
TRBV4-2	TRBJ1-1	CASSQEGGARDTEAFF
TRBV5-4	TRBJ1-1	CASSLPGRTEAFF
TRBV4-2	TRBJ2-3	CASSLQEGLAGMDTQYF